Presented here are 23 T cell receptor beta chains from one specimen sequenced in a study of regulatory T cells in long-lasting Graves disease. Construction of TCR beta libraries relied on iRepertoire HTBI primers and on Arm-PCR targeting CDR3 regions. TCRdb independently ran MiXCR on the multiplex PCR reads; one entry per CDR3 protein. This table holds 580,000 or so distinct CDR3 sequences, 15% to 20% found once. Time point specified: newly diagnosed GD, antithyroid drugs for less than 3 months. The authors made the TCR library using RNA they extracted from PBMCs. The same specimen was also included in a second study, on T cells in Graves' hyperthyroidism and ophthalmopathy.

The starting material was peripheral blood mononuclear cells (PBMCs), obtained at new diagnosis, from a patient treated with antithyroid drugs. The receptors shown here come from a young man with Graves disease.

The chain combines TRBV12-3 or TRBV12-4 with TRBJ1-2; 10 positions match TRBD1. Germline trimming cut 5 bases from V and 8 bases from J; bases unmatched to any gene: 8. This CDR3 comprises 14 residues. In DNA, the CDR3 is TGTGCCAGCAGTATCCGGGACAGGGGTGGAGGCTACACCTTC. The encoded protein is CASSIRDRGGGYTF.

This clonotype appeared many times. The rearrangement uses TRBV12-3 or TRBV12-4 and TRBJ2-7, with unresolved D. This CDR3 is 15 amino acids long. V shed 1 base and J shed 5 bases, with 15 bases lying between them. CDR3 region: CASSLGPDSLHEQYF. CDR3 DNA sequence: TGTGCCAGCAGTTTAGGGCCGGATAGTTTACACGAGCAGTACTTC.

The CDR3 DNA reads TGCGCCAGCAGCTTGGGGCAGCAGACTTTGAACACTGAAGCTTTCTTT. Amino acid sequence: CASSLGQQTLNTEAFF. The rearrangement links TRBV5-1 to TRBJ1-1; D remains ambiguous. Per germline, CDR1 SGHRS and CDR2 YFSETQ. The V end lost 0 bases, the J end lost 0 bases, and 12 bases lay between the germline ends. CDR3 length: 16 amino acids.

There are many counts of this clonotype. The V and J genes are TRBV29-1 and TRBJ1-1, with a weak D call TRBD1 (5 bases). The CDR3 has 13 residues. The germline V gene has CDR1 SQVTM and CDR2 ANQGSEA. The V end lost 6 bases, the J end lost 4 bases, and 15 bases lay between the germline ends. CDR3 bases: TGCAGCGTGCTACAGGCTCGGGGCACTGAAGCTTTCTTT. It specifies CSVLQARGTEAFF. Looking up the rest from reference TRBV29-1 and TRBJ1-1 gives the full variable domain: SAVISQKPSRDICQRGTSLTIQCQVDSQVTMMFWYRQQPGQSLTLIATANQGSEATYESGFVIDKFPISRPNLTFSTLTVSNMSPEDSSIYLCSVLQARGTEAFFGQGTRLTVV.

In this sample, this clonotype turned up many times. The V call is TRBV20-1, the J call TRBJ1-1, with a possible D match to TRBD1 (5 bases). V dropped 0 bases and J dropped 11 bases, with 19 bases sitting between them. Germline CDR1 DFQATT, CDR2 SNEGSKA (reference sequence). This CDR3 spans 14 amino acids. The CDR3 is CSARDGATGPGAFF. Written as DNA, the CDR3 is TGCAGTGCTAGAGATGGGGCAACAGGCCCCGGGGCTTTCTTT.

This clonotype occurred many times. The chain couples TRBV9 to TRBJ2-7; D is ambiguous. CDR3 length: 14 amino acids. Germline CDR1 and CDR2: SGDLS and YYNGEE. The ends were cut back, 0 bases at V and 2 bases at J, with 9 bases in the middle. CDR3 sequence reads: CASSVGPNPYEQYF. Here the CDR3 DNA reads TGTGCCAGCAGCGTAGGTCCCAACCCCTACGAGCAGTACTTC.

This sequence joins TRBV3-1 and TRBJ1-2, with 7 bases identical to TRBD1. CDR1 LGHDT and CDR2 YNNKEL come from the germline V gene (reference sequence). The CDR3 extends over 14 amino acids. V lost 3 bases to trimming and J lost 5 bases; unmatched junction nucleotides: 6. The CDR3 nucleotides are TGTGCCAGCAGCCACCAGACAGGGAGGTATGGCTACACCTTC. It yields the protein CASSHQTGRYGYTF.

This chain uses TRBV7-9 with TRBJ2-7, with 8 bases matching TRBD2. CDR1 SEHNR and CDR2 FQNEAQ come from the germline V gene (reference sequence). This CDR3 comprises 16 residues. J gave up 0 bases and V 1 base, and 5 bases lay outside the gene matches. The CDR3 DNA is TGTGCCAGCAGCTTAGTGTTCAGCGGGAGCTCCTACGAGCAGTACTTC. Its translation is CASSLVFSGSSYEQYF.

This clonotype occurred a few times. The chain combines TRBV27 with TRBJ1-5; 11 nucleotides agree with TRBD1. There are 14 residues in the CDR3. Germline CDR1 reads MNHEY; CDR2 reads SMNVEV (reference sequence). V shed 6 bases and J 7 bases; nucleotides not matched to a gene: 5. The CDR3 sequence: CASRRTGGEQPQHF. Written as DNA, the CDR3 is TGTGCCAGCAGACGGACAGGGGGCGAGCAGCCCCAGCATTTT.

With respect to this clonotype: This may come from a read error, since a much larger clone is one base off. This chain links TRBV28 with TRBJ2-7, with TRBD1 matching over 10 bases. The CDR3 sequence is 14 residues long. The ends lost 10 bases at V and 4 bases at J; junction bases unmatched: 10. Per germline, CDR1 MDHEN and CDR2 SYDVKM. This chain's CDR3 is CAIHTGTGAYEQYF. CDR3 in DNA: TGTGCCATTCACACCGGGACAGGGGCTTACGAGCAGTACTTC.

This clonotype came up many times. The chain joins TRBV27 to TRBJ2-3; 8 bases agree with TRBD2. This CDR3 region has 15 residues. Unmatched junction bases numbered 8, after V lost 7 bases and J lost 2 bases. Germline CDR1 and CDR2: MNHEY and SMNVEV (reference sequence). Here the CDR3 DNA reads TGTGCCAGCAATCCAGCGGGAGAGCCCACAGATACGCAGTATTTT. Amino acid sequence: CASNPAGEPTDTQYF.

Details on this clonotype: This may stem from a read error, because a much larger clone lies one nucleotide away. This chain links TRBV5-1 with TRBJ2-7, with D unresolved. Trimming removed 0 bases at V and 7 bases at J, with 8 bases between. Germline lookup yields CDR1 SGHRS and CDR2 YFSETQ. The CDR3 contains 12 residues. The CDR3 protein is CASSLDKGEQYF. CDR3 sequence (DNA): TGCGCCAGCAGCTTGGATAAGGGTGAGCAGTACTTC.

Ten or more counts support this clonotype. The chain uses TRBV7-9 and TRBJ2-1, with no clear D. Germline assignment: CDR1 SEHNR and CDR2 FQNEAQ (reference sequence). The CDR3 has 16 residues. Deletions cut 0 bases from V and 4 bases from J, with 13 bases between. CDR3 coding DNA: TGTGCCAGCAGCTTAGCGTCTGGGGTACCATACAATGAGCAGTTCTTC. Amino acid sequence: CASSLASGVPYNEQFF.

This clonotype was seen many times. This chain uses TRBV2 with TRBJ2-3; 9 nucleotides match TRBD2. In germline, CDR1 is SNHLY, CDR2 FYNNEI. CDR3 length equals 22 residues. The ends lost 5 bases at V and 2 bases at J; junction bases unmatched: 26. CDR3 in amino acids: CASSRTSGTSRVSERDTDTQYF. CDR3 DNA: TGTGCCAGCAGTAGAACCTCTGGGACTAGCAGGGTTTCCGAGAGAGACACAGATACGCAGTATTTT.

This clonotype has at least ten counts. The J gene is TRBJ2-1, the V gene TRBV13; 13 nucleotides line up with TRBD2. The CDR3 totals 17 residues. The J segment lost 6 bases and the V segment lost 1 base, leaving 6 bases of the junction unmatched. Per the germline V gene, CDR1 is PRHDT and CDR2 is FYEKMQ (reference sequence). CDR3 coding DNA: TGTGCCAGCAGCTTAGTTATAGGGACTAGCGGGATCAATGAGCAGTTCTTC. Protein product: CASSLVIGTSGINEQFF.

The genes are TRBV9 and TRBJ2-1, with D possibly matching TRBD2 (5 bases). The germline V gene has CDR1 SGDLS and CDR2 YYNGEE. The V and J ends lost 4 bases and 3 bases respectively, with 11 bases between them. The CDR3 sequence is 14 residues long. In DNA, the CDR3 is TGTGCCAGCAGCTTATACGGGGACTACAATGAGCAGTTCTTC. This gives the protein CASSLYGDYNEQFF.

This clonotype showed up many times. This chain joins TRBV28 and TRBJ2-7, with 8 bases lining up with TRBD2. The trim removed 5 bases at V and 6 bases at J, leaving 12 bases unmatched. Germline values: CDR1 MDHEN, CDR2 SYDVKM. The CDR3 length is 15 residues. In nucleotides, the CDR3 is TGTGCCAGCAGTCCCCCCAGCGGGAGCTCGGGCGAGCAGTACTTC. Translation: CASSPPSGSSGEQYF.

This clonotype was observed at least ten times. The chain links TRBV12-3 or TRBV12-4 to TRBJ2-5; the D gene is possibly TRBD1 (6 bases). With 6 bases removed from V and 2 bases from J, the gap between germline ends came to 19 bases. This CDR3 region has 16 residues. As DNA, the CDR3 is TGTGCCAGCAGCCAAGTTCTCGGACAGAAACAAGAGACCCAGTACTTC. Amino acid sequence: CASSQVLGQKQETQYF.

This clonotype has a count of ten or more. The gene calls are TRBV30 and TRBJ1-6, with D possibly being TRBD1 (5 bases). Germline CDR1 reads GTSNPN; CDR2 reads SVGIG (reference sequence). This CDR3 contains 16 residues. Trimming pared 1 base from V and 2 bases from J, leaving 12 bases between. The CDR3 nucleotides read TGTGCCTGGAGTGCGGCCTGGGGGACCTATAATTCACCCCTCCACTTT. Its protein product is CAWSAAWGTYNSPLHF.

The chain combines TRBV6-5 with TRBJ1-2, with D uncertain. V was trimmed by 2 bases and J by 0 bases, leaving 10 bases between them. The V gene's germline CDR1 is MNHEY and CDR2 SVGAGI. CDR3 length: 15 residues. The CDR3 nucleotides read TGTGCCAGCAGTTACCGGGATGAAGCTAACTATGGCTACACCTTC. Translation: CASSYRDEANYGYTF.

This clonotype appeared a few times. The V call is TRBV18, the J call TRBJ2-7; D perhaps matches TRBD2 (5 bases). CDR1 is KGHSH and CDR2 is LQKENI in the germline V gene. The V end lost 3 bases, the J end lost 2 bases, and 14 bases lay between the germline ends. The CDR3 is 15 amino acids. The CDR3 DNA reads as TGTGCCAGCTCACCCACGGACTGGGCCACCTACGAGCAGTACTTC. This encodes CASSPTDWATYEQYF.

The CDR3 sequence: CASSGRDYSGELFF. As DNA, the CDR3 is TGTGCCAGCAGCGGCAGGGATTATAGCGGGGAGCTGTTTTTT. The rearrangement uses TRBV7-8 and TRBJ2-2; tentative D call: TRBD1 (5 bases). Trimming shortened V by 5 bases and J by 7 bases, and 14 bases separated the two germline ends. Germline V gene sequence: CDR1 SGHVS, CDR2 FQNEAQ. The CDR3 is 14 amino acids.

This chain uses TRBV5-1 with TRBJ2-2; D not certain. Trimming took 0 bases from V and 4 from J, leaving 7 bases between them. Germline assignment: CDR1 SGHRS and CDR2 YFSETQ. This CDR3 is 14 amino acids long. CDR3 loop: CASSLDNPTGELFF. The CDR3 DNA is TGCGCCAGCAGCTTGGATAATCCCACCGGGGAGCTGTTTTTT.